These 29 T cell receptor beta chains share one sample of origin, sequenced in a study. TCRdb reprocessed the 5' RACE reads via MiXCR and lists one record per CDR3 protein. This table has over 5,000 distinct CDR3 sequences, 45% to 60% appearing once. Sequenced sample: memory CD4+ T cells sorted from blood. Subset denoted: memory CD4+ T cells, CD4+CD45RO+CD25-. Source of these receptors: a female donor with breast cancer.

The CDR3 region is CASGTNTGVGSPLHF. For the CDR3, the DNA is TGTGCCAGCGGGACCAATACAGGGGTGGGATCACCCCTCCACTTT. The chain combines TRBV6-5 with TRBJ1-6; 7 bases match TRBD1. V lost 8 bases to trimming and J lost 10 bases; unmatched junction nucleotides: 14. CDR1 is MNHEY, CDR2 SVGAGI, per germline. CDR3 size: 15 residues.

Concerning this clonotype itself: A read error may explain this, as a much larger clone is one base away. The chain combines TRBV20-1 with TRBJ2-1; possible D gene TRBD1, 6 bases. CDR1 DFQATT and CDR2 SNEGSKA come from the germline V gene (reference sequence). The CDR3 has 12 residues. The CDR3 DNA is TGCAGAGCTAGAGCCCCCGGGACACAGCAGTTCTTC. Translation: CRARAPGTQQFF.

This CDR3 reads CASSLALGAGNTEAFF. The DNA for the CDR3 is TGTGCCAGCAGCTTAGCTCTTGGGGCAGGGAACACTGAAGCTTTCTTT. This chain connects TRBV7-2 to TRBJ1-1; D is possibly TRBD1 (5 bases). The CDR3 is 16 amino acids. V lost 0 bases to trimming and J lost 1 base, with 12 bases between them. Germline V lookup: CDR1 SGHTA, CDR2 FQGNSA.

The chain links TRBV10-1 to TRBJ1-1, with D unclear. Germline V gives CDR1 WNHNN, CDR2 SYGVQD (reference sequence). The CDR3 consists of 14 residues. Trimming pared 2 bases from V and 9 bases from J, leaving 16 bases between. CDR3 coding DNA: TGCGCCAGCAGTGAGAATATAGGTGCGTCGAAAGCTTTCTTT. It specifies CASSENIGASKAFF.

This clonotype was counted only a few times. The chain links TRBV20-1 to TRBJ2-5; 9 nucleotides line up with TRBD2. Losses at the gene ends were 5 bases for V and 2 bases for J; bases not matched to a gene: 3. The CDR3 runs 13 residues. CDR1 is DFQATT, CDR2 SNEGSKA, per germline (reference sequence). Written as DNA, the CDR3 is TGCAGTGCTGGGACTAGCAGGCAAGAGACCCAGTACTTC. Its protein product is CSAGTSRQETQYF.

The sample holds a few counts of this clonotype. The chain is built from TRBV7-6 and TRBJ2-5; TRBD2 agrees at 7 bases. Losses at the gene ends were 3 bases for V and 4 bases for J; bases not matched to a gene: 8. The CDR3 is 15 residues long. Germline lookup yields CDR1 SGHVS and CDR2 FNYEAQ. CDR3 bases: TGTGCCAGCAGCTTTCCCAGCGGGGCGTTAGAGACCCAGTACTTC. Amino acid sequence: CASSFPSGALETQYF.

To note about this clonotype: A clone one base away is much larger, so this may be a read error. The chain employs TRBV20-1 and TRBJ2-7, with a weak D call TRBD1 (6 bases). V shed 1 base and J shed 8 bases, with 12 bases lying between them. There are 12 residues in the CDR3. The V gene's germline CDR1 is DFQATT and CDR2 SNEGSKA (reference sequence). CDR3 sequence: CSARAPGTQQYF. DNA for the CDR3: TGCAGTGCTAGAGCCCCCGGGACACAGCAGTACTTC.

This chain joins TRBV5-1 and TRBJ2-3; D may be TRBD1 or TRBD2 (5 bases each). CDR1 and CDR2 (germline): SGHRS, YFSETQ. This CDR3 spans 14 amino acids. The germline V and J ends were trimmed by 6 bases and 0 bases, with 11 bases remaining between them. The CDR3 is CASKTRDSTDTQYF. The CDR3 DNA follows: TGCGCCAGCAAAACTCGGGACAGCACAGATACGCAGTATTTT. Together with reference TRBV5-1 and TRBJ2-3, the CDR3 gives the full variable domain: KAGVTQTPRYLIKTRGQQVTLSCSPISGHRSVSWYQQTPGQGLQFLFEYFSETQRNKGNFPGRFSGRQFSNSRSEMNVSTLELGDSALYLCASKTRDSTDTQYFGPGTRLTVL.

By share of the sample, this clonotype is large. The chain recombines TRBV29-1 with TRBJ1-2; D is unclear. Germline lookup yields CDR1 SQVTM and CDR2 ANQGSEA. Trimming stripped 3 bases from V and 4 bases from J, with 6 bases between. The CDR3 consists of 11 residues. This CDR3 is CSVDGVYGYTF. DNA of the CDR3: TGCAGCGTTGACGGGGTCTATGGCTACACCTTC.

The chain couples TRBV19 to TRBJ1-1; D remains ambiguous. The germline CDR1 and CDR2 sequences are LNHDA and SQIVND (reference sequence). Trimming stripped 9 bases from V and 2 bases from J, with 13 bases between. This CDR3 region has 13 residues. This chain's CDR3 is CASSPTPNTEAFF. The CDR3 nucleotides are TGTGCCAGCAGTCCGACACCCAACACTGAAGCTTTCTTT.

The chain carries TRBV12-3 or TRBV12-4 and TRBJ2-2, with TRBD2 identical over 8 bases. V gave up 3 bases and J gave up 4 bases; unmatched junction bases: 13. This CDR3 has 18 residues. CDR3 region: CASSFAASGSGSTGELFF. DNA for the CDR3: TGTGCCAGCAGTTTCGCGGCTAGCGGGTCCGGATCCACCGGGGAGCTGTTTTTT.

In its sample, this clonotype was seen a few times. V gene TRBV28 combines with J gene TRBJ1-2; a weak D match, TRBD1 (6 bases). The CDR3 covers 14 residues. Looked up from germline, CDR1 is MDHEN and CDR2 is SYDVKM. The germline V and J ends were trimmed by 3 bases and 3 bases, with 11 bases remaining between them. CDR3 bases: TGTGCCAGCAGTTTTCGGGGGGCCCACTATGGCTACACCTTC. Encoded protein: CASSFRGAHYGYTF.

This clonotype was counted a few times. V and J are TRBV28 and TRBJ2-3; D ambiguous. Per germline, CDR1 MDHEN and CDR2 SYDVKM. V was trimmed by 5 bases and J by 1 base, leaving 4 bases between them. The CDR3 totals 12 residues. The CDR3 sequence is CASSSGTDTQYF. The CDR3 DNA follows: TGTGCCAGCAGTAGCGGCACAGATACGCAGTATTTT.

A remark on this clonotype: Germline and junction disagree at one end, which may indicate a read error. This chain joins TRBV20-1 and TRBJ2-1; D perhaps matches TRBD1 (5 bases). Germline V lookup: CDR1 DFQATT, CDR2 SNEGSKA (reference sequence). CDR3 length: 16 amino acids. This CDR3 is CSAPLRGQGSYNEQFF. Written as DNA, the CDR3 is TGTAGTGCTCCCCTAAGGGGCCAGGGCTCCTACAATGAGCAGTTCTTC.

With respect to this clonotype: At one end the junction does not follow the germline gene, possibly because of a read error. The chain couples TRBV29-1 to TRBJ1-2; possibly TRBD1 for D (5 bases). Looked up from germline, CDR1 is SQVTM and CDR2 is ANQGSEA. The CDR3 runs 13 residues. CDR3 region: CSVEGQGGHGYAF. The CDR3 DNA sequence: TGCAGCGTTGAAGGGCAGGGTGGCCATGGCTACGCCTTC. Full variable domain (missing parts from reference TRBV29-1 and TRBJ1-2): SAVISQKPSRDICQRGTSLTIQCQVDSQVTMMFWYRQQPGQSLTLIATANQGSEATYESGFVIDKFPISRPNLTFSTLTVSNMSPEDSSIYLCSVEGQGGHGYAFGSGTRLTVV.

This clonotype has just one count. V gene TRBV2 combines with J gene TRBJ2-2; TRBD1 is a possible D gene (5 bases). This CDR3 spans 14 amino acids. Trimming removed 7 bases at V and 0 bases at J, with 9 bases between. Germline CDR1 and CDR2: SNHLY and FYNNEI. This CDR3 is CASTATANTGELFF. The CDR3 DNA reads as TGTGCCAGCACTGCGACAGCGAACACCGGGGAGCTGTTTTTT.

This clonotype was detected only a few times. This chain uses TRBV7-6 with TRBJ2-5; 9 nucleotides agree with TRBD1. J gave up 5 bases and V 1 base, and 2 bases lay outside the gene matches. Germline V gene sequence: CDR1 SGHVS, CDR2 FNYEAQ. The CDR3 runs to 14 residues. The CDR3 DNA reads TGTGCCAGCAGCTTAGGGGGACAGGGTGAGACCCAGTACTTC. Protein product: CASSLGGQGETQYF.

CDR3 sequence: CASSRGPGDTQYF. The CDR3 coding sequence is TGCGCCAGCAGCCGCGGACCCGGAGATACGCAGTATTTT. J is TRBJ2-3 and V is TRBV5-1; D call uncertain. V lost 4 bases and J 5 bases, leaving 11 bases between the germline ends. CDR3 length equals 13 residues. Germline CDR1 SGHRS, CDR2 YFSETQ.

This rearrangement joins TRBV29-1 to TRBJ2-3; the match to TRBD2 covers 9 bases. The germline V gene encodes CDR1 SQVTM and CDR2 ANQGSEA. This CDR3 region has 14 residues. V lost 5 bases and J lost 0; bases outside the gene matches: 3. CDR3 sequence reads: CSVRSGGSTDTQYF. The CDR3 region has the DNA TGCAGCGTTCGAAGCGGGGGGAGCACAGATACGCAGTATTTT.

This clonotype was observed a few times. For the CDR3, the DNA is TGTGCCACCAGTGATTTGCAAGGGCAGACCCAGTACTTC. It is translated as CATSDLQGQTQYF. This chain connects TRBV24-1 to TRBJ2-5; no firm D call. The V end was cut by 0 bases, the J end by 6 bases, with 7 bases between. CDR3 length equals 13 residues. CDR1 is KGHDR, CDR2 SFDVKD, per germline.

The CDR3 reads CASSPPDGLQETQYF. In nucleotides, the CDR3 is TGTGCCAGCTCACCACCGGACGGGCTACAAGAGACCCAGTACTTC. The chain couples TRBV18 to TRBJ2-5, with D unclear. V was cut by 0 bases and J by 2 bases, with 10 bases left in between. This CDR3 contains 15 residues. Per germline, CDR1 KGHSH and CDR2 LQKENI.

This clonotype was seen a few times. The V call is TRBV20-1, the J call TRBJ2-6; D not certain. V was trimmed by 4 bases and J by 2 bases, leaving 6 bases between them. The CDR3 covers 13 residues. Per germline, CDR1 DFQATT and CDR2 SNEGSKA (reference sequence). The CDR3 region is CSATEPGANVLTF. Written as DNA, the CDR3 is TGCAGTGCTACAGAACCTGGGGCCAACGTCCTGACTTTC.

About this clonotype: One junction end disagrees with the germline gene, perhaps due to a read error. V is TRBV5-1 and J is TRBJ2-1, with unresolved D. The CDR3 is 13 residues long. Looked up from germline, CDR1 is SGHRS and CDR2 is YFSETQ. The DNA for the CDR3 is TGCGCCAGCAGTTTGGATGTTATGAATGAGCAGTTCTTC. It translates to CASSLDVMNEQFF.

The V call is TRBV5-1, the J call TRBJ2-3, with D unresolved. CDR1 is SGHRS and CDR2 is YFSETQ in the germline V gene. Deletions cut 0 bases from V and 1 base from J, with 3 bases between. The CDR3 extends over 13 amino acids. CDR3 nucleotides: TGCGCCAGCAGCTTGGGCCGCACAGATACGCAGTATTTT. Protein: CASSLGRTDTQYF.

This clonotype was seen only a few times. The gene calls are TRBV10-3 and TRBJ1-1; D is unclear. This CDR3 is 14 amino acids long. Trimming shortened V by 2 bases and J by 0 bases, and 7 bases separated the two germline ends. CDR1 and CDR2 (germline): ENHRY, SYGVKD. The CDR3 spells CAISETHMNTEAFF. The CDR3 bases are TGTGCCATCAGTGAGACTCACATGAACACTGAAGCTTTCTTT.

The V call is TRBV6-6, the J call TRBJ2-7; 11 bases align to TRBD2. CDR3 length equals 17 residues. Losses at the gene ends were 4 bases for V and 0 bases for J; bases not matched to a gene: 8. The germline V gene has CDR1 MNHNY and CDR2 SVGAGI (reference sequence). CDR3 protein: CASSLGTSGTYSYEQYF. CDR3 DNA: TGTGCCAGCAGTTTGGGGACTAGCGGAACGTACTCCTACGAGCAGTACTTC.

The chain's CDR3 is CASSLVGPQHF. CDR3 DNA sequence: TGTGCCAGCAGCCTCGTAGGGCCCCAGCATTTT. This rearrangement joins TRBV5-8 to TRBJ1-5, with no clear D. V shed 4 bases and J shed 9 bases, with 8 bases lying between them. There are 11 residues in the CDR3. Germline V gene sequence: CDR1 SGHTS, CDR2 YDEGEE. The variable domain in full, completed from reference TRBV5-8 and TRBJ1-5, reads EAGVTQSPTHLIKTRGQQATLRCSPISGHTSVYWYQQALGLGLQFLLWYDEGEERNRGNFPPRFSGRQFPNYSSELNVNALELEDSALYLCASSLVGPQHFGDGTRLSIL.

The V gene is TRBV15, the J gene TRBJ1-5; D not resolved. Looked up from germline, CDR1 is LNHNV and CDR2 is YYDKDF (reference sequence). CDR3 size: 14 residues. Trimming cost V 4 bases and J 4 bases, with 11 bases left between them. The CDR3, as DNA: TGTGCCACCAGCAATCCAGGACCAAATCAGCCCCAGCATTTT. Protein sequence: CATSNPGPNQPQHF.

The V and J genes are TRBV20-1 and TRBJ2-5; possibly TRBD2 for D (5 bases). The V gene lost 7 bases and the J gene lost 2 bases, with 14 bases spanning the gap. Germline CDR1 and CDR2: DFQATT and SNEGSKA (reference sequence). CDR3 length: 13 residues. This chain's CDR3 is CSGFVREQETQYF. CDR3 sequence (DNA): TGCAGTGGGTTCGTAAGGGAGCAAGAGACCCAGTACTTC.